A selection of T cell receptor beta chains follows, all from one sample in a study of response to subunit inactivated influenza vaccine. TCRdb reanalysed the RT-PCR reads using MiXCR and keeps one entry per CDR3 protein. The sample has some 850,000 distinct CDR3 sequences; approximately 18% are singletons. Material: PBMCs from blood, obtained 5 days after vaccination. The receptor source for this set is a man aged 50 to 59 who received an inactivated influenza vaccine. Each CDR3 is given with its conserved first and last residue. The D gene is left open where the match is weak. Clone size appears in some rows only: once, few, many, or a class for an expanded clone.

J | V | D | size | CDR3 | DNA
TRBJ2-5 | TRBV12-3/TRBV12-4 | . | . | CASSFVPVGQETQYF | TGTGCCAGCAGTTTCGTCCCGGTGGGGCAAGAGACCCAGTACTTC
TRBJ1-5 | TRBV9 | TRBD1 | . | CASSTNPGQNQPQHF | TGTGCCAGCAGCACCAATCCGGGACAGAATCAGCCCCAGCATTTT
TRBJ2-1 | TRBV14 | TRBD2 | . | CASSQVSSWLAGGSEQFF | TGTGCCAGCAGCCAAGTCAGTTCCTGGCTAGCGGGGGGGTCTGAGCAGTTCTTC
TRBJ2-1 | TRBV7-8 | TRBD2 | few | CASSYGLAGEQFF | TGTGCCAGCAGCTACGGACTAGCGGGAGAGCAGTTCTTC
TRBJ2-1 | TRBV7-3 | . | . | CASSPNSGPKFGEQFF | TGTGCCAGCAGCCCTAATTCCGGGCCAAAATTCGGTGAGCAGTTCTTC
TRBJ2-1 | TRBV20-1 | TRBD2 | . | CSARTVGLVGNEQFF | TGCAGTGCTAGAACCGTGGGACTAGTTGGCAATGAGCAGTTCTTC
TRBJ2-2 | TRBV7-9 | . | . | CASSLLRQSTGELFF | TGTGCCAGCAGCTTACTGCGCCAGTCCACCGGGGAGCTGTTTTTT
TRBJ2-1 | TRBV5-6 | TRBD2 | . | CASSFEIAGGYNEQFF | TGTGCCAGCAGCTTCGAGATAGCGGGAGGGTACAATGAGCAGTTCTTC
TRBJ2-2 | TRBV2 | TRBD1 | few | CASSARGQGAGGELFF | TGTGCCAGCAGTGCCCGCGGACAGGGGGCCGGCGGGGAGCTGTTTTTT
TRBJ2-2 | TRBV10-2 | TRBD2 | few | CASAGTSGRKMDTGELFF | TGCGCCAGCGCTGGGACTAGCGGGAGAAAGATGGACACCGGGGAGCTGTTTTTT
TRBJ2-1 | TRBV12-3/TRBV12-4 | . | many | CASRGADGIYNEQFF | TGTGCCAGCAGGGGGGCAGACGGTATCTACAATGAGCAGTTCTTC
TRBJ2-1 | TRBV6-2/TRBV6-3 | . | . | CASSQHPGAGVYNEQFF | TGTGCCAGCAGTCAGCATCCCGGGGCAGGGGTGTACAATGAGCAGTTCTTC
TRBJ2-7 | TRBV5-1 | . | many | CASSLDRPGYEQYF | TGCGCCAGCAGCTTGGATCGACCAGGCTACGAGCAGTACTTC
TRBJ2-7 | TRBV6-2/TRBV6-3 | TRBD2 | few | CASSYSASGYEQYF | TGTGCCAGCAGTTACTCCGCTAGCGGCTACGAGCAGTACTTC
TRBJ2-2 | TRBV27 | . | few | CASSWSLGAAGELFF | TGTGCCAGCAGTTGGTCCCTCGGGGCGGCCGGGGAGCTGTTTTTT
TRBJ1-2 | TRBV20-1 | TRBD1 | many | CSALDRVNYGYTF | TGCAGTGCTCTTGACAGGGTGAACTATGGCTACACCTTC
TRBJ2-1 | TRBV21-1 | . | . | CASSKAWELYNEQFF | TGTGCCAGCAGCAAAGCGTGGGAGCTTTACAATGAGCAGTTCTTC
TRBJ1-2 | TRBV19 | . | few | CASSIDYNNYGYTF | TGTGCCAGTAGTATAGATTACAACAACTATGGCTACACCTTC
TRBJ2-4 | TRBV20-1 | . | many | CSGWEAKNIQYF | TGCAGTGGGTGGGAAGCCAAAAACATTCAGTACTTC
TRBJ1-2 | TRBV5-1 | . | many | CASSFGQGYGYTF | TGCGCCAGCAGCTTCGGCCAGGGCTATGGCTACACCTTC
TRBJ1-1 | TRBV4-1 | . | . | CASSPHAGVLNEAFF | TGCGCCAGCAGCCCCCACGCCGGAGTGTTGAATGAAGCTTTCTTT
TRBJ2-7 | TRBV5-1 | TRBD2 | . | CASSLETSGGYEQYF | TGCGCCAGCAGCTTGGAGACTAGCGGGGGCTACGAGCAGTACTTC
TRBJ2-1 | TRBV7-2 | TRBD2 | . | CASSPQTSINEQFF | TGTGCCAGCAGCCCCCAGACTAGCATCAATGAGCAGTTCTTC
TRBJ2-1 | TRBV7-3 | TRBD1 | . | CASSLGQGDWGNEQFF | TGTGCCAGCAGCCTCGGACAGGGGGATTGGGGCAATGAGCAGTTCTTC
TRBJ2-1 | TRBV20-1 | TRBD1 | . | CSARRAGGRGAYNEQFF | TGCAGTGCTAGGCGGGCAGGGGGACGCGGTGCCTACAATGAGCAGTTCTTC
TRBJ2-2 | TRBV6-1 | . | many | CASIEAGLTGELFF | TGTGCCAGCATAGAGGCTGGTCTCACCGGGGAGCTGTTTTTT
TRBJ2-3 | TRBV5-1 | . | few | CASRLQGSHTDTQYF | TGCGCCAGCAGACTACAGGGATCACACACAGATACGCAGTATTTT
TRBJ1-5 | TRBV7-8 | . | many | CASSLFPQHF | TGTGCCAGCAGCTTATTTCCCCAGCATTTT
TRBJ2-2 | TRBV7-8 | TRBD2 | . | CASSNRLAANTGELFF | TGTGCCAGCAGTAATAGACTAGCGGCCAACACCGGGGAGCTGTTTTTT
TRBJ1-2 | TRBV12-3/TRBV12-4 | . | few | CASSHGGAGYTF | TGTGCCAGCAGCCATGGGGGGGCTGGCTACACCTTC
TRBJ2-7 | TRBV6-5 | . | few | CASSYSRVGSYEQYF | TGTGCCAGCAGTTACTCACGGGTAGGGTCCTACGAGCAGTACTTC
TRBJ2-7 | TRBV7-2 | TRBD2 | . | CASSFWTSGSYEQYF | TGTGCCAGCAGCTTCTGGACTAGCGGTTCCTACGAGCAGTACTTC
TRBJ1-2 | TRBV2 | . | few | CASRGGAYGYTF | TGTGCCAGCAGGGGGGGTGCCTATGGCTACACCTTC
TRBJ2-1 | TRBV12-3/TRBV12-4 | . | . | CASSGLETYNEQFF | TGTGCCAGCAGCGGACTTGAAACCTACAATGAGCAGTTCTTC
TRBJ1-2 | TRBV9 | TRBD1 | . | CASSHPPGQGNYGYTF | TGTGCCAGCAGCCATCCTCCGGGACAGGGGAACTATGGCTACACCTTC
TRBJ1-6 | TRBV7-8 | TRBD1 | few | CASSLSDRANSPLHF | TGTGCCAGCAGCTTAAGTGACAGGGCAAATTCACCCCTCCACTTT
TRBJ2-5 | TRBV5-1 | TRBD1 | . | CASSPGQLVETQYF | TGCGCCAGCAGCCCGGGACAGCTCGTTGAGACCCAGTACTTC